The 21 T cell receptor beta chains below all came from one sample that was sequenced in a study of blood T cells in healthy people across ages. A second PCR, run for roughly 7 to 11 cycles, used a sample-barcoded 5' primer plus a J-beta primer mix. A single record per CDR3 protein comes from TCRdb applying MiXCR to the 5' RACE reads. The sample yields fewer than 1,200,000 distinct CDR3 sequences, about 23% seen once. Another study also made use of these data, one on T cells of mothers and their children.

Sequencing was performed on blood. Receptors were obtained from a girl aged 2 to 9 in good health.

This clonotype was found a few times. This chain joins TRBV2 and TRBJ2-5, with D tentatively TRBD1 (5 bases). Germline values: CDR1 SNHLY, CDR2 FYNNEI. This CDR3 region has 14 residues. V was pared by 8 bases and J by 5 bases, with 18 bases between. Here the CDR3 reads CASEAKTDMETQYF. In nucleotides, the CDR3 is TGTGCCAGCGAAGCAAAGACAGACATGGAGACCCAGTACTTC.

This clonotype appeared a few times. This CDR3 fails to terminate in the conserved phenylalanine or tryptophan, so it likely reflects a read error. Here the CDR3 DNA reads TGCAGTGCCGTTGGCGGAACCAACAACAATGAGCAGTTCCTC. Residues: CSAVGGTNNNEQFL. The rearrangement uses TRBV20-1 and TRBJ2-1; D is uncertain. The CDR3 extends over 14 amino acids. The V and J ends lost 6 bases and 5 bases respectively, with 17 bases between them. Germline CDR1 reads DFQATT; CDR2 reads SNEGSKA (reference sequence).

This clonotype was seen at least ten times. The chain recombines TRBV2 with TRBJ2-3, with 10 bases aligning to TRBD2. CDR3 size: 19 residues. J was trimmed by 0 bases and V by 5 bases; bases with no gene match: 14. Looked up from germline, CDR1 is SNHLY and CDR2 is FYNNEI. Here the CDR3 DNA reads TGTGCCAGCAGTCCCCTAACCGGGACTAGCGAAACTAGCACAGATACGCAGTATTTT. Translating gives CASSPLTGTSETSTDTQYF.

Only a few counts were recorded for this clonotype. This chain connects TRBV29-1 to TRBJ2-1; 13 positions match TRBD2. Per the germline V gene, CDR1 is SQVTM and CDR2 is ANQGSEA. The CDR3 extends over 14 amino acids. V gave up 6 bases and J gave up 9 bases; unmatched junction bases: 8. The CDR3 nucleotides are TGCAGCGTCATACCGGGACTAGCGGGGATTGAGCAGTTCTTC. Protein: CSVIPGLAGIEQFF.

J is TRBJ2-3 and V is TRBV7-9, with D tentatively TRBD1 (5 bases). Looked up from germline, CDR1 is SEHNR and CDR2 is FQNEAQ (reference sequence). Between the trimmed V and J ends, which lost 5 bases and 10 bases, there was a span of 10 bases. The CDR3 is 11 residues long. The CDR3 coding sequence is TGTGCCAGCAGCCACCAGGGCTCGCAGTATTTT. As protein: CASSHQGSQYF.

This clonotype was seen more than once but under ten times. This chain links TRBV29-1 with TRBJ2-1, with 10 nucleotides matching TRBD2. This CDR3 spans 16 amino acids. CDR1 SQVTM and CDR2 ANQGSEA come from the germline V gene. The V segment lost 8 bases and the J segment 0 bases; nucleotides outside the gene matches: 10. Here the CDR3 DNA reads TGCAGCTCTAGGGTAGCGGGGGGTTTCTCCTACAATGAGCAGTTCTTC. Encoded protein: CSSRVAGGFSYNEQFF.

The chain carries TRBV11-2 and TRBJ2-7; weak D call: TRBD1 (5 bases). Deletions cut 2 bases from V and 0 bases from J, with 8 bases between. Germline-derived CDR1 and CDR2 are SGHAT and FQNNGV. This CDR3 region has 14 residues. The DNA of the CDR3 is TGTGCCAGCAGCTTAACAGGACACTCCTACGAGCAGTACTTC. Residues: CASSLTGHSYEQYF.

This clonotype was seen more than once but under ten times. The chain combines TRBV6-5 with TRBJ1-1; perhaps TRBD1 as D (5 bases). The CDR3 sequence is 14 residues long. The V gene's germline CDR1 is MNHEY and CDR2 SVGAGI. Between the trimmed V and J ends, which lost 10 bases and 9 bases, there was a span of 24 bases. The CDR3 spells CATIPGRGLSKAFF. The CDR3 region has the DNA TGTGCCACAATACCGGGACGGGGTCTATCTAAAGCTTTCTTT.

The J gene is TRBJ2-5, the V gene TRBV13; D is uncertain. Trimming cost V 4 bases and J 2 bases, with 11 bases left between them. Looked up from germline, CDR1 is PRHDT and CDR2 is FYEKMQ (reference sequence). This CDR3 region has 14 residues. The CDR3 nucleotides read TGTGCCAGCAGCTACCGACTCCTTCAAGAGACCCAGTACTTC. Its protein product is CASSYRLLQETQYF. The whole variable domain, filled in from reference TRBV13 and TRBJ2-5, reads AAGVIQSPRHLIKEKRETATLKCYPIPRHDTVYWYQQGPGQDPQFLISFYEKMQSDKGSIPDRFSAQQFSDYHSELNMSSLELGDSALYFCASSYRLLQETQYFGPGTRLLVL.

The chain uses TRBV29-1 and TRBJ2-7; 7 bases agree with TRBD2. Germline V gives CDR1 SQVTM, CDR2 ANQGSEA. V dropped 3 bases and J dropped 2; count of bases not matched to a gene: 7. The CDR3 loop spans 14 amino acids. CDR3 in amino acids: CSVEPGGRTYEQYF. CDR3 nucleotide sequence: TGCAGCGTTGAGCCCGGGGGGAGAACCTACGAGCAGTACTTC.

The rearrangement links TRBV29-1 to TRBJ2-3; tentatively, D is TRBD2 (5 bases). The CDR3 has 14 residues. The ends were cut back, 5 bases at V and 1 base at J, with 13 bases in the middle. Germline values: CDR1 SQVTM, CDR2 ANQGSEA. The CDR3 coding sequence is TGCAGCGTTAGTGCGGTCGGGGGCACAGATACGCAGTATTTT. This translates into CSVSAVGGTDTQYF.

The chain uses TRBV29-1 and TRBJ2-1; tentative D call: TRBD2 (5 bases). Trimming took 4 bases from V and 3 from J, leaving 13 bases between them. The germline V gene has CDR1 SQVTM and CDR2 ANQGSEA. The CDR3 totals 14 residues. CDR3 loop: CSVAEGLGYNEQFF. CDR3 in DNA: TGCAGCGTTGCAGAGGGATTGGGCTACAATGAGCAGTTCTTC.

CDR3 in DNA: TGTGCCAGCGGGCGGGGGGACAATTTGTACAATGAGCAGTTCTTC. It encodes CASGRGDNLYNEQFF. This sequence joins TRBV6-2 or TRBV6-3 and TRBJ2-1, with 8 bases lining up with TRBD2. Trimming removed 8 bases from V and 4 bases from J; junction bases left unmatched: 10. This CDR3 has 15 amino acids. CDR1 is MNHEY, CDR2 SVGEGT, per germline.

A word on this clonotype: The CDR3 does not end in the conserved phenylalanine or tryptophan, so this is likely a read error. The V and J genes are TRBV7-3 and TRBJ2-3, with 11 bases lining up with TRBD2. This CDR3 is built from 15 residues. The ends lost 2 bases at V and 4 bases at J; junction bases unmatched: 2. Germline V gene data show CDR1 as SGHTA and CDR2 as FQGTGA. The CDR3 DNA is TGTGCCAGCAGCTTACTAGCGGGGGGTGCAGATACGCAGTATCTT. Amino acid sequence: CASSLLAGGADTQYL.

The chain is built from TRBV6-4 and TRBJ2-6; D is possibly TRBD1 (6 bases). The CDR3 length is 14 residues. Deletions cut 8 bases from V and 0 bases from J, with 8 bases between. In germline, CDR1 is MRHNA, CDR2 SNTAGT. CDR3 residues: CASRTDSGANVLTF. In nucleotides, the CDR3 is TGTGCCAGCCGGACAGACTCTGGGGCCAACGTCCTGACTTTC.

This clonotype was seen a few times. A read error may produce the germline difference seen at one junction end. The rearrangement joins TRBV5-1 to TRBJ2-7, with D possibly TRBD1 on 5 matching bases. This CDR3 comprises 14 residues. The germline V gene encodes CDR1 SGHRS and CDR2 YFSETQ. The CDR3 here is CASSSQGKVYVQYF. CDR3 coding DNA: TGCGCCAGCAGCTCTCAGGGAAAAGTCTACGTGCAGTACTTC.

V is TRBV28 and J is TRBJ2-1, with TRBD1 matching 8 bases. V shed 5 bases and J 3 bases; nucleotides not matched to a gene: 9. Germline CDR1 is MDHEN and CDR2 is SYDVKM. This CDR3 contains 16 residues. The CDR3 protein is CASSLGQGDLYNEQFF. The CDR3, as DNA: TGTGCCAGCAGTCTAGGACAGGGAGATCTCTACAATGAGCAGTTCTTC. The whole variable domain, filled in from reference TRBV28 and TRBJ2-1, reads DVKVTQSSRYLVKRTGEKVFLECVQDMDHENMFWYRQDPGLGLRLIYFSYDVKMKEKGDIPEGYSVSREKKERFSLILESASTNQTSMYLCASSLGQGDLYNEQFFGPGTRLTVL.

The chain carries TRBV12-3 or TRBV12-4 and TRBJ1-5, with a tentative D call TRBD1 (6 bases). The CDR3 is 12 amino acids. The V end was cut by 10 bases, the J end by 3 bases, with 10 bases between. DNA of the CDR3: TGTGCCACCAGACAGGACAATCAGCCCCAGCATTTT. It yields the protein CATRQDNQPQHF.

The chain couples TRBV7-2 to TRBJ1-4; 7 nucleotides match TRBD1. The CDR3 is made up of 17 amino acids. Germline trimming cut 1 base from V and 13 bases from J; bases unmatched to any gene: 18. Germline V gene data show CDR1 as SGHTA and CDR2 as FQGNSA. The CDR3 reads CASSLDIPGQIMRGLFF. The CDR3 region has the DNA TGTGCCAGCAGCTTAGACATTCCGGGACAGATAATGCGCGGACTGTTTTTT.

In this sample, this clonotype turned up many times. The chain couples TRBV29-1 to TRBJ2-5; 8 positions agree with TRBD2. Germline V gives CDR1 SQVTM, CDR2 ANQGSEA. The CDR3 extends over 12 amino acids. With V trimmed by 4 bases and J by 4 bases, 2 bases remained unmatched. The CDR3 coding sequence is TGCAGCGTTGGGGGACTAGGAGAGACCCAGTACTTC. Translated: CSVGGLGETQYF.

The V gene is TRBV5-5, the J gene TRBJ2-5; 8 positions match TRBD2. The J call may be faulty, since TRBJ2-7 better matches the DNA end. Per germline, CDR1 SGHKS and CDR2 YYEKEE (reference sequence). The CDR3 consists of 12 residues. DNA for the CDR3: TGTGCCAGCAGCAGGCGGGGGGACGAGCAGTACTTC. It encodes CASSRRGDEQYF.